A single sample gave rise to the 6 T cell receptor beta chains below, sequenced in a study of identifying expanded T cells in peripheral blood. Measured with immunoSEQ multiplex PCR; TCRdb has only the in-frame clones, and not every one. The data show some 78,000 clones, over 80% seen once. Material for sequencing was blood. These receptor sequences come from a person between 18 and 75 years old in good health.

The genes are TRBV19 and TRBJ1-1, with no clear D. This CDR3 contains 12 residues. Trimming stripped 5 bases from V and 5 bases from J, with 9 bases between. In germline, CDR1 is LNHDA, CDR2 SQIVND (reference sequence). CDR3: CASSLGETEAFF. The CDR3 DNA reads TGTGCCAGTAGTCTAGGAGAAACTGAAGCTTTCTTT.

The chain uses TRBV7-9 and TRBJ2-7; D remains unclear. The CDR3 totals 14 residues. From germline, CDR1 is SEHNR and CDR2 FQNEAQ (reference sequence). V gave up 1 base and J gave up 4 bases, with 11 bases separating them. CDR3 sequence: CASSLGAGVYEQYF. The CDR3 DNA reads TGTGCCAGCAGCTTAGGAGCTGGCGTTTACGAGCAGTACTTC.

The chain uses TRBV21-1 and TRBJ2-7; the tabulated D call, TRBD2, remains unverified against the DNA. TRBV21-1 is termed a pseudogene. The CDR3 length is 20 residues. The DNA of the CDR3 is TGTGCCAGCAGCAAACTCAGCTTGAGGACTAGCGGGAGGGCCCCAAACGAGCAGTACTTC. Protein product: CASSKLSLRTSGRAPNEQYF.

The rearrangement joins TRBV15 to TRBJ1-5; tentative D call: TRBD1 (5 bases). V lost 1 base, J lost 6 bases, and 7 bases lay in between. Germline V lookup: CDR1 LNHNV, CDR2 YYDKDF (reference sequence). The CDR3 is 13 residues long. The CDR3 reads CATSRAGGQPQHF. In DNA, the CDR3 is TGTGCCACCAGCAGAGCTGGGGGTCAGCCCCAGCATTTT.

In this sample, this clone turned up once. The J gene is TRBJ2-2, the V gene TRBV11-2; tentatively, D is TRBD2 (6 bases). Trimming cost V 1 base and J 6 bases, with 12 bases left between them. CDR1 is SGHAT and CDR2 is FQNNGV in the germline V gene. The CDR3 has 15 amino acids. As DNA, the CDR3 is TGTGCCAGCAGCTTAGTGCCAGCGGGCGCCGGGGAGCTGTTTTTT. It is translated as CASSLVPAGAGELFF. Filled out from reference TRBV11-2 and TRBJ2-2, the complete variable domain reads EAGVAQSPRYKIIEKRQSVAFWCNPISGHATLYWYQQILGQGPKLLIQFQNNGVVDDSQLPKDRFSAERLKGVDSTLKIQPAKLEDSAVYLCASSLVPAGAGELFFGEGSRLTVL.

The V and J genes are TRBV28 and TRBJ2-2, with D hard to call. CDR1 and CDR2 (germline): MDHEN, SYDVKM. This CDR3 comprises 17 residues. The V end was cut by 1 base, the J end by 0 bases, with 12 bases between. CDR3 sequence: CASSLLGGTTNTGELFF. CDR3 bases: TGTGCCAGCAGTTTATTGGGCGGAACTACGAACACCGGGGAGCTGTTTTTT.